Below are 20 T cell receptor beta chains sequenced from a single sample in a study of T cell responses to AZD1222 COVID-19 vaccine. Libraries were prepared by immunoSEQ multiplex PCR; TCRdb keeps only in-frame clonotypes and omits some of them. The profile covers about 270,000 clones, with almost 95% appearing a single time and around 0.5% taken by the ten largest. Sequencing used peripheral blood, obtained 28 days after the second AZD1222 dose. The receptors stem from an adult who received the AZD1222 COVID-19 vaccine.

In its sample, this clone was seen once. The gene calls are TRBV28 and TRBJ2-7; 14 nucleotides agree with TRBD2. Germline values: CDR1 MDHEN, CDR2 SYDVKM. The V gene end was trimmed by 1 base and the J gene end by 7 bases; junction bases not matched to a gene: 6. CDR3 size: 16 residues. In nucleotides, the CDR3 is TGTGCCAGCAGTTTATCGGGACTAGCGGGAGCTGGAGAGCAGTACTTC. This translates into CASSLSGLAGAGEQYF.

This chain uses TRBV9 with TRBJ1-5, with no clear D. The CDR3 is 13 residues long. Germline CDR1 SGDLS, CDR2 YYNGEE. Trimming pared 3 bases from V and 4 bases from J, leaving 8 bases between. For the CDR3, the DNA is TGTGCCAGCAGCGGGGTGGGGAATCAGCCCCAGCATTTT. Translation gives CASSGVGNQPQHF.

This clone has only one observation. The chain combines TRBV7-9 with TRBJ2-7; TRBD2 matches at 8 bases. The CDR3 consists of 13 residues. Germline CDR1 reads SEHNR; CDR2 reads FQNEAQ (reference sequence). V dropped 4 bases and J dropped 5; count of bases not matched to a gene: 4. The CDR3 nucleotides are TGTGCCAGCAGCTCAGCGGGGGACCACGAGCAGTACTTC. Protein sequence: CASSSAGDHEQYF.

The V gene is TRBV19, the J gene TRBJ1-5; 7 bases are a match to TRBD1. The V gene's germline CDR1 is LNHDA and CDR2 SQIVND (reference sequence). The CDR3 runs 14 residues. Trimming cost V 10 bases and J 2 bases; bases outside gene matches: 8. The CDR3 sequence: CATRQGRGNQPQHF. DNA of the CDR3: TGTGCCACGAGACAGGGAAGGGGCAATCAGCCCCAGCATTTT.

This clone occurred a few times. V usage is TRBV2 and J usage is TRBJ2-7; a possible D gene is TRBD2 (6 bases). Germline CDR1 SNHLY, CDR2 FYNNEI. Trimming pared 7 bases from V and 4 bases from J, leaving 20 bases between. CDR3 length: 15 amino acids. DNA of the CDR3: TGTGCCAGCACAACAGTCGCGCGGGGCGGGTACGAGCAGTACTTC. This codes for CASTTVARGGYEQYF. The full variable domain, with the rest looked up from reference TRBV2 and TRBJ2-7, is EPEVTQTPSHQVTQMGQEVILRCVPISNHLYFYWYRQILGQKVEFLVSFYNNEISEKSEIFDDQFSVERPDGSNFTLKIRSTKLEDSAMYFCASTTVARGGYEQYFGPGTRLTVT.

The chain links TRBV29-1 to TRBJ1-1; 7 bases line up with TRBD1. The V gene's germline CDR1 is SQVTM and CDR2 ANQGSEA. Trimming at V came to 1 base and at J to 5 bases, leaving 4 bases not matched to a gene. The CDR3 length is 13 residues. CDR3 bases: TGCAGCGTTGAAGTGGACAGGAGTACTGAAGCTTTCTTT. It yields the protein CSVEVDRSTEAFF.

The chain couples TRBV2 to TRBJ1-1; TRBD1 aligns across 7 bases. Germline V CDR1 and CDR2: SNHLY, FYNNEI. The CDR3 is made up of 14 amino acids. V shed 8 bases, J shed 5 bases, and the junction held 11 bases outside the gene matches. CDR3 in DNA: TGTGCCAGCGGACAGGTGTTGGGAGAAACTGAAGCTTTCTTT. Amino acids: CASGQVLGETEAFF.

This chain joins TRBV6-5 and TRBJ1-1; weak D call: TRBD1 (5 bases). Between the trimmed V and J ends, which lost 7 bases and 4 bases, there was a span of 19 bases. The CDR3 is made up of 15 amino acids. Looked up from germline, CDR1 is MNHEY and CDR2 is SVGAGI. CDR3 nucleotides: TGTGCCAGCACCGTCAGGGAACGGGGAAGCACTGAAGCTTTCTTT. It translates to CASTVRERGSTEAFF.

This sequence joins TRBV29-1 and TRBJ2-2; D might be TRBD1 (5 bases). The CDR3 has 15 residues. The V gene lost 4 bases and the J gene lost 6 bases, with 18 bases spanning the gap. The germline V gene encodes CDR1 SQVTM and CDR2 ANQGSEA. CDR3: CSVVLGAKRAGELFF. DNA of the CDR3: TGCAGCGTTGTATTAGGGGCCAAAAGAGCCGGGGAGCTGTTTTTT.

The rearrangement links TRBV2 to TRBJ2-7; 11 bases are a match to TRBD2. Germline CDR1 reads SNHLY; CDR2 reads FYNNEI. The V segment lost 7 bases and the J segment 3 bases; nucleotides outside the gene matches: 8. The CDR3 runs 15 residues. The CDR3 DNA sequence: TGTGCCAGCACGGTAGCGGGGGGGCTTAGCTACGAGCAGTACTTC. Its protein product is CASTVAGGLSYEQYF.

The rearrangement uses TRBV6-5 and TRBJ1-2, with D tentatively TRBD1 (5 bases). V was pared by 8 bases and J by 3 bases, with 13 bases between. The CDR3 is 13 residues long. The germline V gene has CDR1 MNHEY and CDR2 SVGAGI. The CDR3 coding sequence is TGTGCCAGCGTGCCGCAGGGTTACTATGGCTACACCTTC. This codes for CASVPQGYYGYTF.

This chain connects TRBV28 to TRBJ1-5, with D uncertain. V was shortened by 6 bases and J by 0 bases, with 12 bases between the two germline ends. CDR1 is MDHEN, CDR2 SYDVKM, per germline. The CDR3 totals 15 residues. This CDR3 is CASSPTFYSNQPQHF. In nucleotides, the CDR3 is TGTGCCAGCAGCCCGACTTTTTATAGCAATCAGCCCCAGCATTTT.

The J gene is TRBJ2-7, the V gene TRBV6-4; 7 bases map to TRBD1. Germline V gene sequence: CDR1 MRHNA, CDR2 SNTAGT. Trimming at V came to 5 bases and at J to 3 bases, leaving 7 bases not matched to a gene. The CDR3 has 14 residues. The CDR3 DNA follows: TGTGCCAGCAGTCCCTCGACAGGGAACTACGAGCAGTACTTC. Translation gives CASSPSTGNYEQYF.

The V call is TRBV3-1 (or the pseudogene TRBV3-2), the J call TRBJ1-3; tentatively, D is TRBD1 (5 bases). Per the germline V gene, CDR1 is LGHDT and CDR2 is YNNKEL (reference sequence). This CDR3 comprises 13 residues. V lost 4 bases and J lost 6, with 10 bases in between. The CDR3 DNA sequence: TGTGCCAGCAGCCGGACATTGGAAAACACCATATATTTT. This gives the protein CASSRTLENTIYF.

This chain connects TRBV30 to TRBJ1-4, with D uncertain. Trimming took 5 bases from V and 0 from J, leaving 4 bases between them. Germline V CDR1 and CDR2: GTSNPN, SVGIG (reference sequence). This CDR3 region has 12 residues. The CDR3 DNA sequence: TGTGCCTGGCCGACAACTAATGAAAAACTGTTTTTT. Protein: CAWPTTNEKLFF.

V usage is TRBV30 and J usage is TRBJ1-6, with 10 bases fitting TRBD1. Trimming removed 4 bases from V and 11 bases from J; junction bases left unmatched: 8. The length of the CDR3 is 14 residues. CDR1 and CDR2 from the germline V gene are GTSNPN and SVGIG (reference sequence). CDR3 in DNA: TGTGCCTGGATGGCCGGGACAGGGGCAGCACCCCTCCACTTT. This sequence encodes CAWMAGTGAAPLHF. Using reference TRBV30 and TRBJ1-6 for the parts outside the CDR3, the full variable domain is SQTIHQWPATLVQPVGSPLSLECTVEGTSNPNLYWYRQAAGRGLQLLFYSVGIGQISSEVPQNLSASRPQDRQFILSSKKLLLSDSGFYLCAWMAGTGAAPLHFGNGTRLTVT.

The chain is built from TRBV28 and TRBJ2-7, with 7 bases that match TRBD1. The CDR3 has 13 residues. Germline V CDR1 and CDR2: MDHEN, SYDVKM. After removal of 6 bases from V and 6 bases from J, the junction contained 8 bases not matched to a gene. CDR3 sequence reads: CASSNAGTVEQYF. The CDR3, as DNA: TGTGCCAGCAGCAACGCCGGGACAGTCGAGCAGTACTTC.

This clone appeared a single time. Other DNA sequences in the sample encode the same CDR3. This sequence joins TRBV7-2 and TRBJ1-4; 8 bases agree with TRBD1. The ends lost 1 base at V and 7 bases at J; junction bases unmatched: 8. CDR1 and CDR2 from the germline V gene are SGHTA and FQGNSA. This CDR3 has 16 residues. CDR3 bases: TGTGCCAGCAGCTTAGTCTCTCAGGGGGCTAGTGAAAAACTGTTTTTT. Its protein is CASSLVSQGASEKLFF.

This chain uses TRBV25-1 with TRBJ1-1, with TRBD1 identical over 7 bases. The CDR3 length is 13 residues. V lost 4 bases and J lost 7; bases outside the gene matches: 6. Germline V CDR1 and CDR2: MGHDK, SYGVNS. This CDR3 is CASSGGTADEAFF. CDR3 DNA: TGTGCCAGCAGTGGTGGGACAGCGGATGAAGCTTTCTTT.

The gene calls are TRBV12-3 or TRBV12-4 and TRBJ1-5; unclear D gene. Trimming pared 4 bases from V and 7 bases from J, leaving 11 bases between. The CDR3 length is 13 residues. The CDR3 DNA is TGTGCCAGCAGTTCCTCACGAGTCCAGCCCCAGCATTTT. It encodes CASSSSRVQPQHF.